This entry is about one T cell receptor beta chain. The antigen remains unidentified. Trimming pared 3 bases from V and 12 bases from J, leaving 15 bases between. The CDR3 contains 14 residues. Germline V gives CDR1 LNHDA, CDR2 SQIVND (reference sequence). These data are taken from a study of OX40 agonist ivuxolimab in advanced cancers. Broader study findings: Normalized T-cell clonal expansion was also low in a subset of nonresponders.

Clones were sequenced by immunoSEQ multiplex PCR, and TCRdb holds only the in-frame ones, with some missing. There are around 43,000 clones in the sample; approximately 89% occur only once, and less than 15% lies in the top ten. This specimen was CD4+ or CD8+ T cells sorted from blood, taken in a trial of the OX40 agonist ivuxolimab. The origin of this receptor is an adult with an advanced solid tumor such as melanoma, head and neck, liver or kidney cancer. The chain combines TRBV19 with TRBJ1-6; tentative D call: TRBD1 (5 bases). CDR3 DNA: TGTGCCAGTAGTATCGGTCCAGGGTGGGAACCCCTCCACTTT. It translates to CASSIGPGWEPLHF.